A single sample gave rise to the 23 T cell receptor beta chains below, sequenced in a study of T cell repertoires and leukemia-associated antigens. TCRdb called the 5' RACE reads again in MiXCR, with one record for every CDR3 protein. The repertoire holds 7,500 to 10,000 distinct CDR3 sequences, with about 43% as singletons. The antigens of these receptors remain unknown. What was sequenced was CD3+ T cells sorted from blood and cultured. The receptors shown here come from a female donor in good health.

The genes are TRBV20-1 and TRBJ1-1; a weak D match, TRBD1 (6 bases). The germline CDR1 and CDR2 sequences are DFQATT and SNEGSKA (reference sequence). The CDR3 has 12 amino acids. CDR3: CSTGTTNTEAFF. In DNA, the CDR3 is TGCAGCACCGGGACAACAAACACTGAAGCTTTCTTT.

By share, this clonotype ranks as medium-sized. The DNA of the CDR3 is TGTGCCAGCAGTGAATTCGGAGGTGAAGCTTTCTTT. This translates into CASSEFGGEAFF. The genes are TRBV25-1 and TRBJ1-1; D not certain. The CDR3 length is 12 residues. V shed 1 base and J shed 7 bases, with 7 bases lying between them. The germline CDR1 and CDR2 sequences are MGHDK and SYGVNS.

This clonotype occurred many times. The rearrangement uses TRBV7-9 and TRBJ2-1; D may correspond to TRBD1 or TRBD2 (5 bases each). Germline CDR1 reads SEHNR; CDR2 reads FQNEAQ (reference sequence). The CDR3 is 13 amino acids. Trimming pared 4 bases from V and 6 bases from J, leaving 10 bases between. In nucleotides, the CDR3 is TGTGCCAGCAGCTACGGGACCATCAATGAGCAGTTCTTC. Amino acid sequence: CASSYGTINEQFF. Full variable domain (remainder filled in from reference TRBV7-9 and TRBJ2-1): DTGVSQNPRHKITKRGQNVTFRCDPISEHNRLYWYRQTLGQGPEFLTYFQNEAQLEKSRLLSDRFSAERPKGSFSTLEIQRTEQGDSAMYLCASSYGTINEQFFGPGTRLTVL.

In regard to this clonotype: At one end, the junction sequence differs from germline, possibly due to a read error. The chain uses TRBV5-1 and TRBJ2-5; D may be TRBD1 (5 bases). This CDR3 is built from 14 residues. Germline assignment: CDR1 SGHRS and CDR2 YFSETQ. The CDR3 region is CASSLGITGETLYF. CDR3 in DNA: TGCGCCAGCAGCTTAGGAATTACAGGAGAGACCCTGTACTTC.

The chain recombines TRBV5-1 with TRBJ2-2; D unclear. The CDR3 has 15 residues. Germline V gives CDR1 SGHRS, CDR2 YFSETQ. The V end was cut by 4 bases, the J end by 2 bases, with 12 bases between. DNA for the CDR3: TGCGCCAGCAGCCCTGGGCCCGGAAACACCGGGGAGCTGTTTTTT. As protein: CASSPGPGNTGELFF.

To note about this clonotype: An end of the junction does not agree with germline; a read error may underlie this. The chain is built from TRBV6-1 and TRBJ2-1; possibly TRBD1 for D (5 bases). Germline V gene lookup returns CDR1 MNHNS and CDR2 SASEGT. The CDR3 is 15 amino acids. CDR3 protein: CASGEDQQGYNEQFF. For the CDR3, the DNA is TGTGCCAGCGGTGAAGACCAGCAGGGTTACAATGAGCAGTTCTTC.

In its sample, this clonotype was seen many times. This chain uses TRBV20-1 with TRBJ2-2; 14 bases line up with TRBD2. From germline, CDR1 is DFQATT and CDR2 SNEGSKA (reference sequence). With V trimmed by 3 bases and J by 7 bases, 4 bases remained unmatched. This CDR3 is 15 amino acids long. CDR3 nucleotide sequence: TGCAGTGCTAGTCGGGGACTAGCGGGAGTCGGGGAGCTGTTTTTT. It codes for CSASRGLAGVGELFF.

This chain joins TRBV5-1 and TRBJ1-1, with D uncertain. Germline V gene sequence: CDR1 SGHRS, CDR2 YFSETQ. The CDR3 runs 12 residues. The germline V and J ends were trimmed by 0 bases and 7 bases, with 7 bases remaining between them. DNA of the CDR3: TGCGCCAGCAGCTTGGCCCAGAATGAAGCTTTCTTT. The encoded protein is CASSLAQNEAFF.

This clonotype is medium-sized in the sample. This chain connects TRBV12-3 or TRBV12-4 to TRBJ1-2, with 12 bases fitting TRBD1. The CDR3 extends over 16 amino acids. After removal of 5 bases from V and 6 bases from J, the junction contained 10 bases not matched to a gene. CDR3 sequence: CASSLGGQGALHGYTF. As DNA, the CDR3 is TGTGCCAGCAGTCTAGGGGGACAGGGGGCTCTTCATGGCTACACCTTC.

The table lists this clonotype with many counts. V and J are TRBV18 and TRBJ2-1; 9 nucleotides match TRBD2. Germline lookup yields CDR1 KGHSH and CDR2 LQKENI. CDR3 length: 16 residues. V trimming: 0 bases; J trimming: 3 bases; junction bases outside the gene matches: 3. The chain's CDR3 is CASSPPSGRYYNEQFF. CDR3 DNA: TGTGCCAGCTCACCACCCAGCGGGAGGTACTACAATGAGCAGTTCTTC.

This clonotype was counted only a few times. The CDR3 DNA reads as TGCAGTGCTAGTTCCTTGACAGTAAACACAGATACGCAGTATTTT. Translating gives CSASSLTVNTDTQYF. This chain uses TRBV20-1 with TRBJ2-3; the D gene is possibly TRBD1 (5 bases). There are 15 residues in the CDR3. CDR1 and CDR2 (germline): DFQATT, SNEGSKA (reference sequence). V lost 3 bases and J 2 bases, leaving 15 bases between the germline ends.

This chain uses TRBV3-1 with TRBJ1-6, with no clear D. Looked up from germline, CDR1 is LGHDT and CDR2 is YNNKEL (reference sequence). Trimming removed 3 bases from V and 5 bases from J, with 5 bases in between. CDR3 size: 13 residues. The CDR3 sequence is CASSQTDNSPLHF. The DNA of the CDR3 is TGTGCCAGCAGCCAGACGGATAATTCACCCCTCCACTTT.

This clonotype was observed many times. The gene calls are TRBV29-1 and TRBJ2-1; the D is unclear. The CDR3 totals 12 residues. Germline values: CDR1 SQVTM, CDR2 ANQGSEA. Trimming removed 1 base at V and 4 bases at J, with 5 bases between. This chain's CDR3 is CSVEGKYNEQFF. CDR3 sequence (DNA): TGCAGCGTTGAAGGAAAATACAATGAGCAGTTCTTC.

By share, this clonotype counts as large. The rearrangement joins TRBV7-9 to TRBJ1-2, with a possible D match to TRBD1 (6 bases). Trimming removed 5 bases from V and 2 bases from J, with 9 bases in between. There are 13 residues in the CDR3. Germline CDR1 SEHNR, CDR2 FQNEAQ (reference sequence). CDR3 nucleotide sequence: TGTGCCAGCAGCAGCACAGGGAACTATGGCTACACCTTC. Translated, it gives CASSSTGNYGYTF.

The sample holds a few counts of this clonotype. This chain joins TRBV4-3 and TRBJ2-7, with 10 bases lining up with TRBD1. This CDR3 is 16 amino acids long. The germline V gene encodes CDR1 LGHNA and CDR2 YSLEER. Losses at the gene ends were 3 bases for V and 7 bases for J; bases not matched to a gene: 12. The CDR3, as DNA: TGCGCCAGCAGCCAGAGCCTCGGACAGGGGGGACTTGAGCAGTACTTC. This gives the protein CASSQSLGQGGLEQYF.

In this sample, this clonotype turned up many times. The CDR3 sequence is CASSQTSGSIGYNEQFF. The CDR3 coding sequence is TGTGCCAGCTCCCAGACTAGCGGGAGTATCGGGTACAATGAGCAGTTCTTC. This chain connects TRBV18 to TRBJ2-1; 12 nucleotides match TRBD2. CDR1 KGHSH and CDR2 LQKENI come from the germline V gene. CDR3 size: 17 residues. V lost 6 bases to trimming and J lost 4 bases; unmatched junction nucleotides: 10.

The chain employs TRBV2 and TRBJ2-3; 9 nucleotides align to TRBD2. Trimming at V came to 4 bases and at J to 2 bases, leaving 13 bases not matched to a gene. The CDR3 consists of 18 residues. CDR1 is SNHLY, CDR2 FYNNEI, per germline. The CDR3 coding sequence is TGTGCCAGCAGTGCGCTAGCGGGAATGTACTTAAACACAGATACGCAGTATTTT. It codes for CASSALAGMYLNTDTQYF.

This clonotype was recorded a few times. The chain carries TRBV7-6 and TRBJ2-2; 11 positions match TRBD2. V lost 2 bases, J lost 9 bases, and 17 bases stayed unmatched. CDR1 and CDR2 from the germline V gene are SGHVS and FNYEAQ. The CDR3 is made up of 19 amino acids. The chain's CDR3 is CASSLYPRSGRGAFWELFF. In nucleotides, the CDR3 is TGTGCCAGCAGCTTATACCCTCGTAGCGGGAGGGGCGCCTTTTGGGAGCTGTTTTTT.

This clonotype is classed as medium-sized (0.01 to 0.1%). The rearrangement joins TRBV6-5 to TRBJ1-2; 9 bases fit TRBD1. The CDR3 length is 16 residues. Germline CDR1 and CDR2: MNHEY and SVGAGI. J gave up 0 bases and V 0 bases, and 2 bases lay outside the gene matches. CDR3 amino acids: CASSYSRTGANYGYTF. In nucleotides, the CDR3 is TGTGCCAGCAGTTACTCAAGGACAGGGGCTAACTATGGCTACACCTTC.

This clonotype is medium-sized. This chain links TRBV12-3 or TRBV12-4 with TRBJ2-7; 7 positions match TRBD2. The CDR3 loop spans 13 amino acids. V shed 3 bases and J 5 bases; nucleotides not matched to a gene: 4. The CDR3 nucleotides are TGTGCCAGCAGTTTTGGGAGGGCCAACGAGCAGTACTTC. Its translation: CASSFGRANEQYF.

The chain employs TRBV5-1 and TRBJ2-1; D may be TRBD1 or TRBD2 (5 bases each). This CDR3 comprises 14 residues. Trimming removed 4 bases from V and 6 bases from J, with 14 bases in between. Germline values: CDR1 SGHRS, CDR2 YFSETQ. The CDR3 loop is CASSDGAIPNEQFF. In DNA form, the CDR3 reads TGCGCCAGCAGCGACGGGGCTATTCCCAATGAGCAGTTCTTC.

This clonotype was picked up many times. The rearrangement links TRBV28 to TRBJ1-5, with D uncertain. There are 17 residues in the CDR3. Deletions cut 7 bases from V and 3 bases from J, with 22 bases between. From germline, CDR1 is MDHEN and CDR2 SYDVKM. CDR3 coding DNA: TGTGCCAGCACCGTTCCCGGAAGCTCAGTTACCAATCAGCCCCAGCATTTT. Amino acids: CASTVPGSSVTNQPQHF.

The rearrangement uses TRBV12-3 or TRBV12-4 and TRBJ2-1; D gene uncertain. Trimming cost V 6 bases and J 10 bases, with 10 bases left between them. The CDR3 contains 11 residues. Here the CDR3 DNA reads TGTGCCAGCAGAAAAGCAAGGGAGCAGTTCTTC. This encodes CASRKAREQFF.